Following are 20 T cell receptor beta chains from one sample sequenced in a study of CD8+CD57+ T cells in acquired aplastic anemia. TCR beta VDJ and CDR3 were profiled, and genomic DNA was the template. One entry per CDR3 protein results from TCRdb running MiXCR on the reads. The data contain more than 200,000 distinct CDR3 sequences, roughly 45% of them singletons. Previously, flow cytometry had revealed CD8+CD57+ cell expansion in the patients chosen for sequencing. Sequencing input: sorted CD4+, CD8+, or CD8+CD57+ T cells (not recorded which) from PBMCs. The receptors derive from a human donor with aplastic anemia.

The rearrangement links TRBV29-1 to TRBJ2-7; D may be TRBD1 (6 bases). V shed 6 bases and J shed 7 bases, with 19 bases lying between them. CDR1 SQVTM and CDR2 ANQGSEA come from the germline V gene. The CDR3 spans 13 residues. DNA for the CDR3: TGCAGCGTAGAGACTCAGGGGCTCGGAGAGCAGTACTTC. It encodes CSVETQGLGEQYF.

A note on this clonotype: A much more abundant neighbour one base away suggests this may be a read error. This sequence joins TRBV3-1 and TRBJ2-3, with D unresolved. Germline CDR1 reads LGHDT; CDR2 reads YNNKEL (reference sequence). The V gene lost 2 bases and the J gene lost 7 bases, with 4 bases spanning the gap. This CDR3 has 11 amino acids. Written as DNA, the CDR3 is TGTGCCAGCAGCCAACTGCATACGCAGTATTTT. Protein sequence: CASSQLHTQYF.

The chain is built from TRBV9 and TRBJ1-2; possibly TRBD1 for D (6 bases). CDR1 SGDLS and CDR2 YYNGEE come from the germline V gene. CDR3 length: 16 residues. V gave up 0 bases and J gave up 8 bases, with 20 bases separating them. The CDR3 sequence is CASSVAAGGGGGGYTF. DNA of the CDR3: TGTGCCAGCAGCGTAGCGGCGGGGGGCGGAGGAGGAGGCTACACCTTC. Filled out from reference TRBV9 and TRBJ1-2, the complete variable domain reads DSGVTQTPKHLITATGQRVTLRCSPRSGDLSVYWYQQSLDQGLQFLIQYYNGEERAKGNILERFSAQQFPDLHSELNLSSLELGDSALYFCASSVAAGGGGGGYTFGSGTRLTVV.

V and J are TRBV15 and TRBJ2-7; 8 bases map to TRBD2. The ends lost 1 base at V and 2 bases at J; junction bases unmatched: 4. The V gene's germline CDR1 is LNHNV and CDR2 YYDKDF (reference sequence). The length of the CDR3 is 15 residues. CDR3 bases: TGTGCCACCAGCAGAGGTAGCGGGGCGGCCTACGAGCAGTACTTC. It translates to CATSRGSGAAYEQYF. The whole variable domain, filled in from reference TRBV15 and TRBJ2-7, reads DAMVIQNPRYQVTQFGKPVTLSCSQTLNHNVMYWYQQKSSQAPKLLFHYYDKDFNNEADTPDNFQSRRPNTSFCFLDIRSPGLGDTAMYLCATSRGSGAAYEQYFGPGTRLTVT.

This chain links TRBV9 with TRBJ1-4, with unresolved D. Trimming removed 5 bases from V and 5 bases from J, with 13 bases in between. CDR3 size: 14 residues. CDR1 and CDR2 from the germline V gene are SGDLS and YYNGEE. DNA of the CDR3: TGTGCCAGCAGTTACGTCGGCAGAAATGAAAAACTGTTTTTT. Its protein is CASSYVGRNEKLFF.

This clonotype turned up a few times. CDR3 DNA sequence: TGTGCCAGCAGCGTAGTTCGGGCGGCTCTTGGTGTGGGCTTTGGCTACACCTTC. Translating it yields CASSVVRAALGVGFGYTF. The chain joins TRBV9 to TRBJ1-2, with D uncertain. The CDR3 runs to 18 residues. Germline CDR1 and CDR2: SGDLS and YYNGEE. The V end lost 0 bases, the J end lost 7 bases, and 25 bases lay between the germline ends. The full variable domain, rest sourced from reference TRBV9 and TRBJ1-2, is DSGVTQTPKHLITATGQRVTLRCSPRSGDLSVYWYQQSLDQGLQFLIQYYNGEERAKGNILERFSAQQFPDLHSELNLSSLELGDSALYFCASSVVRAALGVGFGYTFGSGTRLTVV.

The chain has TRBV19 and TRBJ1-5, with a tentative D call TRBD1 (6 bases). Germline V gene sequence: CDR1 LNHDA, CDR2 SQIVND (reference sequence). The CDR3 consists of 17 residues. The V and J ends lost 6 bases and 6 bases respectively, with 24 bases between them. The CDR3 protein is CASSDSWAVGTSQPQHF. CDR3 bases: TGTGCCAGTAGCGATTCTTGGGCCGTAGGGACAAGTCAGCCCCAGCATTTT. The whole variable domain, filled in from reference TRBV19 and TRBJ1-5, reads DGGITQSPKYLFRKEGQNVTLSCEQNLNHDAMYWYRQDPGQGLRLIYYSQIVNDFQKGDIAEGYSVSREKKESFPLTVTSAQKNPTAFYLCASSDSWAVGTSQPQHFGDGTRLSIL.

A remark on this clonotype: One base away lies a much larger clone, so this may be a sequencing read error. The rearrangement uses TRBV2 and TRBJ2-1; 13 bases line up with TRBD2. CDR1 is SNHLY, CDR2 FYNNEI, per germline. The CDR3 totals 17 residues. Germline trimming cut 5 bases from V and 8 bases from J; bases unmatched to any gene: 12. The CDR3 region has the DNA TGTGCCAGCAGTATCGAACTAGCGGGGGGGCCCCGGGATGAGCAGTTCTTC. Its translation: CASSIELAGGPRDEQFF.

The CDR3 region has the DNA TGTGCCACCAGCAGCCGGGGACAGGGGGCAGGCGGGCAGTACTTC. Its translation: CATSSRGQGAGGQYF. The chain recombines TRBV15 with TRBJ2-7, with TRBD1 matching 12 bases. The V gene's germline CDR1 is LNHNV and CDR2 YYDKDF (reference sequence). The CDR3 has 15 residues. Trimming took 3 bases from V and 9 from J; bases not matched to a gene: 9.

The CDR3 DNA is TGTGCCAGCAGCGTAGCTCCCTTAGCGGGGGGGACTGAAGCTTTCTTT. Protein product: CASSVAPLAGGTEAFF. The V gene is TRBV12-3 or TRBV12-4, the J gene TRBJ1-1; the D gene is possibly TRBD1 (5 bases). Trimming took off 6 bases at V and 5 bases at J, with 22 bases between the two ends. This CDR3 is 16 amino acids long.

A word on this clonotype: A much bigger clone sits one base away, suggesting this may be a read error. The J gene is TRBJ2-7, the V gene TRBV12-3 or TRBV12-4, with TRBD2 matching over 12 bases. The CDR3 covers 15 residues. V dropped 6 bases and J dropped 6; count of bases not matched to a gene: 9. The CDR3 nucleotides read TGTGCCAGCAGGGGACTAGCGGGCCCGGACGGCGAGCAGTACTTC. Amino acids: CASRGLAGPDGEQYF.

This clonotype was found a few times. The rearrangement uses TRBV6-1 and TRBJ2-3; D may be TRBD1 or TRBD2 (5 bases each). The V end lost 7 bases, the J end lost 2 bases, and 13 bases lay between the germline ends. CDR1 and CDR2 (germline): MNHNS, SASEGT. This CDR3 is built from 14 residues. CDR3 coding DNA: TGTGCCAGCATACGAGGGGCGGACACAGATACGCAGTATTTT. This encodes CASIRGADTDTQYF.

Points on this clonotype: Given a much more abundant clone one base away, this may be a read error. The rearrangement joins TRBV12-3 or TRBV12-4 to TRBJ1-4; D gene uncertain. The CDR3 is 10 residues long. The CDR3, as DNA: TGTGCTAGTGGTTCCGAGAAACTGCTTTTT. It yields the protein CASGSEKLLF.

CDR3 loop: CSAPADRGEKTQYF. The CDR3 DNA follows: TGCAGTGCACCCGCGGACAGGGGGGAAAAGACCCAGTACTTC. The chain is built from TRBV20-1 and TRBJ2-5; 10 bases are a match to TRBD1. The CDR3 covers 14 residues. Losses at the gene ends were 6 bases for V and 6 bases for J; bases not matched to a gene: 10. The V gene's germline CDR1 is DFQATT and CDR2 SNEGSKA (reference sequence).

Here the CDR3 DNA reads TGCGCCAGCAGTGAGTGGGGCGAGGGCGAGCAGTACGTC. This codes for CASSEWGEGEQYV. The chain carries TRBV10-1 and TRBJ2-7; perhaps D is TRBD1 or TRBD2 (5 bases each). Trimming took off 1 base at V and 6 bases at J, with 10 bases between the two ends. This CDR3 region has 13 residues. Germline V gives CDR1 WNHNN, CDR2 SYGVQD (reference sequence).

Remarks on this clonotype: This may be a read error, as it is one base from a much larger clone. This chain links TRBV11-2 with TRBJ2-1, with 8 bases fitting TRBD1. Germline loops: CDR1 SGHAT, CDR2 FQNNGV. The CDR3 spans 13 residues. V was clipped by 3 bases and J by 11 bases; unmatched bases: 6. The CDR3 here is CASSFTGGNKQFF. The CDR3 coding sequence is TGTGCCAGCAGCTTTACAGGGGGGAATAAGCAGTTCTTC.

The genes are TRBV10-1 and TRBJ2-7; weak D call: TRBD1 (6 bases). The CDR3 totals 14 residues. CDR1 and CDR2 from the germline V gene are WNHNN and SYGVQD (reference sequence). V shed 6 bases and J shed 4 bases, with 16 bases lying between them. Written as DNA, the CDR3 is TGCGCCAGCAGCGACGGACAGCGCGGTTACGAGCAGTACTTC. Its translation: CASSDGQRGYEQYF.

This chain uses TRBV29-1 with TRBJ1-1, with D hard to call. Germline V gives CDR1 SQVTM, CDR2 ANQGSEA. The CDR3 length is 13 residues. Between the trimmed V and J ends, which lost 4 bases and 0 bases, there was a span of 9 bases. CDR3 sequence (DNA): TGCAGCGTTGTAGGCAGGTTGAACACTGAAGCTTTCTTT. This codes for CSVVGRLNTEAFF.

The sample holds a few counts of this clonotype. The DNA of the CDR3 is TGCAGCGTTGTGAGGGGGCGTCATGGCTACACCTTC. This translates into CSVVRGRHGYTF. J is TRBJ1-2 and V is TRBV29-1, with 7 bases fitting TRBD1. The CDR3 loop spans 12 amino acids. Germline V lookup: CDR1 SQVTM, CDR2 ANQGSEA. The J segment lost 6 bases and the V segment lost 4 bases, leaving 5 bases of the junction unmatched.

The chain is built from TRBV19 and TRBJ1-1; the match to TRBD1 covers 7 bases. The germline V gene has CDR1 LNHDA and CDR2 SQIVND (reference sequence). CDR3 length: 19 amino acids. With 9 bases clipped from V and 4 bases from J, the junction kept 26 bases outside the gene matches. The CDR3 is CASSSPRGGRLIRSTEAFF. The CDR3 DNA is TGTGCCAGCAGCTCCCCCAGGGGGGGGCGCCTGATAAGGTCCACTGAAGCTTTCTTT. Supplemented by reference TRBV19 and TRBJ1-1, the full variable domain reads DGGITQSPKYLFRKEGQNVTLSCEQNLNHDAMYWYRQDPGQGLRLIYYSQIVNDFQKGDIAEGYSVSREKKESFPLTVTSAQKNPTAFYLCASSSPRGGRLIRSTEAFFGQGTRLTVV.